This section outlines one T cell receptor (beta chain) sequence together with its context. The antigen it recognizes is unknown. No much larger clone is present one base from it, and per-base qualities are unavailable. The donors were healthy, HIV-negative adults who had no recently reported acute infections or vaccinations. Every donor was a Caucasian adult living in Nashville, Tennessee, USA. CD4+ T cells were enriched by magnetic negative selection; naive cells were then positively selected on CD45RA, and the negative fraction formed the memory subset. Blood was obtained by leukapheresis, after which PBMCs were separated by Ficoll-Histopaque density gradient centrifugation and cryopreserved in liquid nitrogen vapor phase. Analytical flow cytometry was used to check the purity and quantity of each magnetically sorted T cell population. From each sorted fraction, genomic DNA was isolated and quantified by UV absorbance on a Nanodrop 2000c.

Using the deep immunoSEQ assay, TCR CDR3 regions were amplified from genomic DNA by multiplex PCR. Extracted genomic DNA from each cell subset was spread evenly across all wells of several immunoSEQ 96-well plates, with each plate serving as a replicate. For sorted subsets, roughly 0.2 ug genomic DNA, equal to tens of thousands of T cell genomes, was loaded into each replicate PCR. The purified libraries were quantified using a Qubit 3.0 fluorometer, sized with a Bioanalyzer 2100, and then quantified again using the KAPA Library Quantification kit. Every immunoSEQ 96-well plate was sequenced on a separate single-read 150-cycle Illumina NextSeq 550 flow cell. The authors' analysis ran thus. Because only junctional sequences without quality scores were contained in the immunoSEQ output, filtering matching that applied to full-length reads could not be performed. Sequences were annotated with PyIR, a Python wrapper for IgBLAST v1.9, using IMGT germline references to assign V/J genes and CDR3. Reads were filtered out if the reads had weak V/J assignments (E-value above 1e-6), no CDR3, stop codons, out-of-frame junctions, or ambiguous translated residues. V3J clonotypes were defined by identical inferred V gene, J gene, and CDR3 amino acid sequence. Percentage overlap between repertoires was computed as shared unique clonotypes divided by the size of the smaller repertoire. Richness of each repertoire was evaluated using RTK rarefaction, the Chao1 estimator, and Recon v2.1 estimates of unobserved clonotypes. For all TCRbeta clonotypes obtained by the gDNA method from several donors, generation probabilities were computed with OLGA. What TCRdb holds here is the immuneACCESS table cut down to in-frame rearrangements. Part of the clones is not present; checked against another copy, under half of the missing clones reflect an unresolved V gene, and the others are unexplained. For V, J and clone size, that table is used; D and trimming come from the DNA. The sample table contains hundreds of thousands of clones; only one count was recorded for 73% of them. The ten biggest clones cover around 2% of the sample.

The data originate from a study of shared clonotypes between healthy human individuals (dated by TCRdb to about 2020). The study in broad terms: The cohort comprised two women and a few men aged 18 to 49 years. For each donor, three plates each were used for CD4 naive and CD4 memory, two plates were used for CD8 naive, and one plate was used for CD8 memory. Blood TCR repertoires of a handful of healthy adults were deeply sequenced to estimate repertoire size and the extent of clonotype sharing between individuals. Libraries were prepared and TCR repertoires were sequenced by different laboratories using diverse techniques, in order to increase sequencing depth and limit assay-specific biases. Per donor, leukapheresis produced somewhere between about 0.94 and 9 billion PBMCs.

Reading the germline V gene (reference sequence) gives CDR1 LNHDA and CDR2 SQIVND. From the cysteine through the phenylalanine, the CDR3 covers 14 amino acids. Here the CDR3 DNA is all that survives: 42 bases in frame from base 1. V trim: 3 bases; J trim: 4 bases; unmatched bases: 5. Overall study results and their limits: Pairwise subsampling led to the expectation that sequencing depth would affect the degree of clonotype sharing among donors. Rarefaction of sorted-subset datasets indicated incomplete sequencing despite the large sequencing depth. Because the study included a small number of donors, the genetic and exposure-history diversity represented was limited. When several donors were compared, the shared fraction of clonotypes was about 5% for naive CD4, around 3.6% for naive CD8, more than 2% for memory CD4, and 0.35% to 0.4% for memory CD8. Sampling was limited to blood, and TCR repertoires in tissue likely differ from TCR repertoires in blood. Estimated clonotype richness was generally larger for naive than for memory subsets. Compared with non-shared clonotypes, the clonotypes found in all four sorted-subset donors had higher generation probabilities.

The sequence is built from TRBV19 and TRBJ2-7, with 8 bases aligning to TRBD1. Sequenced sample: memory CD4+ T cells sorted from blood. Read against the paper, the sample's cell subset or site label means: CD45RA-negative fraction. This sequence originates from a woman aged 25 to 39 in good health. The CDR3 reads CASSMSGQGYEQYF. The sequence in DNA is TGTGCCAGTAGTATGTCTGGACAGGGTTACGAGCAGTACTTC.